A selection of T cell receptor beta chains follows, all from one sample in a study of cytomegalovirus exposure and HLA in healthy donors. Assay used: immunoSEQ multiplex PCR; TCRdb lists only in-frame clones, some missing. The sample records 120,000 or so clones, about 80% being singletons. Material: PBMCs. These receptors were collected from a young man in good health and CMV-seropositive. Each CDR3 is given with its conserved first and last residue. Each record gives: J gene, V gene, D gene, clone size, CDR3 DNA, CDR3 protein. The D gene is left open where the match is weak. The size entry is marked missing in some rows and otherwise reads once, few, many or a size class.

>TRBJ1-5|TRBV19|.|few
TGTGCCAGTAGTATAAGTCAGGGCGCTTTCAATCAGCCCCAGCATTTT
CASSISQGAFNQPQHF
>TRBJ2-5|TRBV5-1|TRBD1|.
TGCGCCAGCAGCTTGGGACAGGGACAAGAGACCCAGTACTTC
CASSLGQGQETQYF
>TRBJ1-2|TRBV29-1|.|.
TGCAGCGGCAGGGGTTCGTATGGCTACACCTTC
CSGRGSYGYTF
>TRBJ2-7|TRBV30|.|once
TGTGCCTGGAGTTGGGGGGTCCACGAGCAGTACTTC
CAWSWGVHEQYF
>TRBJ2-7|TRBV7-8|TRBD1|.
TGTGCCAGCAGCCTGGGACAGGCCATCTCCTACGAGCAGTACTTC
CASSLGQAISYEQYF
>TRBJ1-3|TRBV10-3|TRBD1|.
TGTGCCATCAGTGAAGATACAGGGGGCAGGGGAAACACCATATATTTT
CAISEDTGGRGNTIYF
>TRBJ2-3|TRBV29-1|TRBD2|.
TGCAGCGTCCCAGGACTAGCGGGGCCCACAGATACGCAGTATTTT
CSVPGLAGPTDTQYF
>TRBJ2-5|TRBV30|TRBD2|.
TGTGCCTGGAGTGTAGCGGGGGGCGAAGAGACCCAGTACTTC
CAWSVAGGEETQYF
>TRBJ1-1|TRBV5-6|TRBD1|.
TGTGCCAGCAGCGGTGGAGGGGGCGCGTATACTGAAGCTTTCTTT
CASSGGGGAYTEAFF
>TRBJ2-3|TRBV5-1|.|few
TGCGCCAGCAGCGGGCAGTCTAGCACAGATACGCAGTATTTT
CASSGQSSTDTQYF
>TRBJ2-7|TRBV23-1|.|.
TGCGCCAGCAGTCGCAGGGTGAGCTACGAGCAGTACTTC
CASSRRVSYEQYF
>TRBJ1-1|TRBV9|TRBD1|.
TGTGCCAGCAGCCCAGAGACAGGGGGCAGAACTGAAGCTTTCTTT
CASSPETGGRTEAFF
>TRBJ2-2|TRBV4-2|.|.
TGTGCCAGCAGCCAAGCGGATCTCAGGGGATCAGGGGAGCTGTTTTTT
CASSQADLRGSGELFF
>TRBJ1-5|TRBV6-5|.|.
TGTGCCAGCGGAGACAGCTATAGCAATCAGCCCCAGCATTTT
CASGDSYSNQPQHF
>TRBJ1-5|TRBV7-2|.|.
TGTGCCAGCAGCTCCATCGCGGGGGGGCCGAAAAATCAGCCCCAGCATTTT
CASSSIAGGPKNQPQHF
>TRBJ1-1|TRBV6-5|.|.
TGTGCCAGCAGTGAACGCAGGGAGAACACTGAAGCTTTCTTT
CASSERRENTEAFF
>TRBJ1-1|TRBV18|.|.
TGTGCCAGCTCACCATCGCGGGATGAAGCTTTCTTT
CASSPSRDEAFF
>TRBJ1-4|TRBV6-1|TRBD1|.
TGTGCCAGCAGTGGTCACAGGGGGCGGCGCGATGAAAAACTGTTTTTT
CASSGHRGRRDEKLFF
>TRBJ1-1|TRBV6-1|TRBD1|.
TGTGCCAGCAGACTGGACAGGGGGACTGAAGCTTTCTTT
CASRLDRGTEAFF
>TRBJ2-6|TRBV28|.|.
TGTGCCAGCAGCCGAGGGGGCTCTGGGGCCAACGTCCTGACTTTC
CASSRGGSGANVLTF
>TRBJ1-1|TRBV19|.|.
TGTGCCAGTAGCGGCGACAGGTCGACCATGAACACTGAAGCTTTCTTT
CASSGDRSTMNTEAFF
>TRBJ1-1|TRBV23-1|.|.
TGCGCCAACAGATTCCCACGGGGGGCTGAAGCTTTCTTT
CANRFPRGAEAFF
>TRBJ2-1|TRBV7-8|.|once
TGTGCCAGCAGCCCCGGCGGGCGCTCCTACAATGAGCAGTTCTTC
CASSPGGRSYNEQFF
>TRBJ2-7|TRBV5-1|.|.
TGCGCCAGCAGCTTCCGGACAGCGGCCGACGAGCAGTACTTC
CASSFRTAADEQYF
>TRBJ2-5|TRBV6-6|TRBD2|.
TGTGCCAGCAGTTACGGTAGCGGGGGGCCCCAAGAGACCCAGTACTTC
CASSYGSGGPQETQYF
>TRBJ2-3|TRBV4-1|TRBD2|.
TGCGCCAGCAGCCAAGATCGGGTGCGACTAGCGGGGGGCGCCGCGGGCACAGATACGCAGTATTTT
CASSQDRVRLAGGAAGTDTQYF
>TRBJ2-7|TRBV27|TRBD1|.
TGTGCCAGCAGTTTTTCTGCGACAGGGGCCTACGAGCAGTACTTC
CASSFSATGAYEQYF
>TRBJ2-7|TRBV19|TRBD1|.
TGTGCCAGTAGCAGGACAGGGGGGTACGAGCAGTACTTC
CASSRTGGYEQYF
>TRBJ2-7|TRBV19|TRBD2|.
TGTGCCAGTCGACTAGCGGGGCTGGACGAGCAGTACTTC
CASRLAGLDEQYF
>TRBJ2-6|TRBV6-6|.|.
TGTGCCAGCAGGCCCCTTCCGGTAACTGGGGCCAACGTCCTGACTTTC
CASRPLPVTGANVLTF
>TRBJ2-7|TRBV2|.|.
TGTGCCAGCAGGAAGATTACAGGGTCCCCCTACGAGCAGTACTTC
CASRKITGSPYEQYF
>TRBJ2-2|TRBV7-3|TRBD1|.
TGTGCCAGCAGCTTTCAGGGACAGGGGGCCGGGGAGCTGTTTTTT
CASSFQGQGAGELFF